This T cell receptor (beta chain) comes out of a study of cytomegalovirus exposure and HLA in healthy donors. A few counts support this clone. The PCR ran on 60 Vbeta and 13 Jbeta primers. Libraries were prepared by immunoSEQ multiplex PCR; TCRdb keeps only in-frame clonotypes and omits some of them. The sample yields around 100,000 clones, approximately 85% seen once. In germline, CDR1 is SGHAT, CDR2 FQNNGV. CDR3 size: 16 residues. V lost 0 bases and J lost 4, with 13 bases in between. The sample consisted of PBMCs. The TCR was taken from a man aged 25-40 years in good health and CMV-seronegative. This rearrangement joins TRBV11-2 to TRBJ1-3, with unresolved D. The DNA of the CDR3 is TGTGCCAGCAGCTTAGATGTCAGGTTGTCAGGAAACACCATATATTTT. This gives the protein CASSLDVRLSGNTIYF.